A single sample gave rise to the 16 T cell receptor beta chains below, sequenced in a study of T-cell reconstitution after alpha-beta-depleted transplantation in children. During its preparation, the TCRbeta library received unique molecular identifiers. TCRdb redid the calling of the PCR reads with MiXCR, one entry per CDR3 protein. The sample lists approximately 230,000 distinct CDR3 sequences, more than 20% seen once, with about 4.8% in the top ten. Sequencing was performed on PBMCs, mostly from graft donor cells, taken 360 days after TCRalphabeta/CD19-depleted stem cell transplant. All receptors come from a female patient aged 2-9 years who had a stem cell transplant for congenital amegakaryocytic thrombocytopenia, so the T cells may come from the graft donor.

This clonotype has just a few counts. The V gene is TRBV7-8, the J gene TRBJ2-2; 16 bases map to TRBD2. Unmatched junction bases numbered 9, after V lost 6 bases and J lost 2 bases. This CDR3 region has 19 residues. The V gene's germline CDR1 is SGHVS and CDR2 FQNEAQ. The chain's CDR3 is CASRLPGTSGRANTGELFF. CDR3 nucleotides: TGTGCCAGCAGACTTCCCGGGACTAGCGGGAGGGCCAACACCGGGGAGCTGTTTTTT.

This clonotype came up a few times. The V call is TRBV14, the J call TRBJ1-4, with D unresolved. Per germline, CDR1 SGHDN and CDR2 FVKESK. The CDR3 contains 13 residues. The V and J ends lost 0 bases and 10 bases respectively, with 9 bases between them. DNA for the CDR3: TGTGCCAGCAGCCAAGATAGGACGGGAAAACTGTTTTTT. It is translated as CASSQDRTGKLFF.

The rearrangement uses TRBV4-2 and TRBJ2-7; D remains ambiguous. Germline V gene data show CDR1 as LGHNA and CDR2 as YNFKEQ. V dropped 1 base and J dropped 1 base, with 14 bases sitting between them. This CDR3 has 16 amino acids. For the CDR3, the DNA is TGTGCCAGCAGCCAAGGACCACAGACACCATCCTACGAGCAGTACTTC. It specifies CASSQGPQTPSYEQYF.

V usage is TRBV7-2 and J usage is TRBJ2-3; D gene uncertain. This CDR3 region has 15 residues. Germline CDR1 and CDR2: SGHTA and FQGNSA. V lost 1 base and J lost 2, with 10 bases in between. In nucleotides, the CDR3 is TGTGCCAGCAGCTTAGGACCCCTCCACACAGATACGCAGTATTTT. As protein: CASSLGPLHTDTQYF.

V and J are TRBV6-1 and TRBJ1-2; no firm D call. Trimming took 4 bases from V and 4 from J, leaving 10 bases between them. Germline CDR1 is MNHNS and CDR2 is SASEGT. The CDR3 consists of 13 residues. CDR3: CASSGHARYGYTF. CDR3 bases: TGTGCCAGCAGTGGTCATGCACGCTATGGCTACACCTTC.

This clonotype occurred a few times. The chain combines TRBV20-1 with TRBJ2-5; unclear D gene. Trimming pared 3 bases from V and 1 base from J, leaving 6 bases between. Germline V gene lookup returns CDR1 DFQATT and CDR2 SNEGSKA (reference sequence). The CDR3 extends over 12 amino acids. CDR3 sequence: CSARRTQETQYF. The CDR3 DNA reads as TGCAGTGCTAGGAGGACCCAAGAGACCCAGTACTTC.

The chain carries TRBV7-6 and TRBJ2-5; the D is unclear. Trimming stripped 5 bases from V and 1 base from J, with 5 bases between. Germline loops: CDR1 SGHVS, CDR2 FNYEAQ. The CDR3 spans 12 residues. CDR3 DNA sequence: TGTGCCAGCAGCCCCCTCCAAGAGACCCAGTACTTC. Amino acids: CASSPLQETQYF.

This clonotype turned up a few times. This sequence joins TRBV7-8 and TRBJ2-1; 9 positions agree with TRBD2. Trimming took 5 bases from V and 8 from J; bases not matched to a gene: 13. The CDR3 runs to 16 residues. Looked up from germline, CDR1 is SGHVS and CDR2 is FQNEAQ. The CDR3 protein is CASSPRRGGQGDEQFF. CDR3 DNA sequence: TGTGCCAGCAGCCCCAGGCGGGGGGGTCAGGGTGATGAGCAGTTCTTC. The entire variable domain, with the rest obtained from reference TRBV7-8 and TRBJ2-1, is as follows: GAGVSQSPRYKVAKRGQDVALRCDPISGHVSLFWYQQALGQGPEFLTYFQNEAQLDKSGLPSDRFFAERPEGSVSTLKIQRTQQEDSAVYLCASSPRRGGQGDEQFFGPGTRLTVL.

The chain links TRBV24-1 to TRBJ2-1, with 11 bases lining up with TRBD1. This CDR3 has 16 residues. Germline CDR1 is KGHDR and CDR2 is SFDVKD. The ends lost 3 bases at V and 4 bases at J; junction bases unmatched: 4. The CDR3 is CATSDPRDRGYNEQFF. The CDR3 DNA reads TGTGCCACCAGTGATCCCCGGGACAGGGGGTACAATGAGCAGTTCTTC.

There are many counts of this clonotype. The rearrangement joins TRBV28 to TRBJ2-1, with D perhaps being TRBD1 or TRBD2 (5 bases each). Germline V gene data show CDR1 as MDHEN and CDR2 as SYDVKM. This CDR3 is 16 amino acids long. Between the trimmed V and J ends, which lost 4 bases and 8 bases, there was a span of 21 bases. As DNA, the CDR3 is TGTGCCAGCAGTTCAAGGGGAAACGGCGCGAGGGATGAGCAGTTCTTC. Translating it yields CASSSRGNGARDEQFF.

The chain links TRBV2 to TRBJ1-3; D not certain. Deletions cut 7 bases from V and 8 bases from J, with 21 bases between. This CDR3 spans 15 amino acids. Germline CDR1 SNHLY, CDR2 FYNNEI. In nucleotides, the CDR3 is TGTGCCAGCAATAGGTGGGGAGATCATATGGACACCATATATTTT. Protein product: CASNRWGDHMDTIYF.

The chain couples TRBV30 to TRBJ1-6; D not resolved. CDR3 length equals 15 residues. The V end was cut by 0 bases, the J end by 0 bases, with 6 bases between. Germline-derived CDR1 and CDR2 are GTSNPN and SVGIG (reference sequence). CDR3 in amino acids: CAWSVLRSYNSPLHF. The CDR3 coding sequence is TGTGCCTGGAGTGTACTGCGCTCCTATAATTCACCCCTCCACTTT.

The genes are TRBV29-1 and TRBJ1-2, with 8 bases fitting TRBD1. The CDR3 length is 15 residues. From germline, CDR1 is SQVTM and CDR2 ANQGSEA. The V and J ends lost 3 bases and 4 bases, in that order; junction bases with no gene match: 10. CDR3 in DNA: TGCAGCGTTGATCCGACAGGGGCATGGGGCTATGGCTACACCTTC. Its translation: CSVDPTGAWGYGYTF.

The chain employs TRBV3-1 and TRBJ2-5, with 10 bases fitting TRBD2. The J segment lost 3 bases and the V segment lost 4 bases, leaving 14 bases of the junction unmatched. There are 18 residues in the CDR3. Germline V gene lookup returns CDR1 LGHDT and CDR2 YNNKEL (reference sequence). The CDR3 DNA sequence: TGTGCCAGCAGCCCTTGGACTAGCGGAGGGCGAGTTGAAGAGACCCAGTACTTC. Its protein product is CASSPWTSGGRVEETQYF.

This clonotype has only a few counts. V usage is TRBV18 and J usage is TRBJ1-1; D gene uncertain. The CDR3 sequence is 13 residues long. CDR1 and CDR2 (germline): KGHSH, LQKENI. V was pared by 3 bases and J by 4 bases, with 9 bases between. CDR3 amino acids: CASSPTGVTEAFF. The CDR3 DNA follows: TGTGCCAGCTCACCGACCGGAGTCACTGAAGCTTTCTTT. Supplemented by reference TRBV18 and TRBJ1-1, the full variable domain reads NAGVMQNPRHLVRRRGQEARLRCSPMKGHSHVYWYRQLPEEGLKFMVYLQKENIIDESGMPKERFSAEFPKEGPSILRIQQVVRGDSAAYFCASSPTGVTEAFFGQGTRLTVV.

V is TRBV6-1 and J is TRBJ2-1; 15 bases align to TRBD2. V was pared by 8 bases and J by 1 base, with 3 bases of the junction left unmatched. Germline CDR1 and CDR2: MNHNS and SASEGT. This CDR3 is built from 16 residues. As DNA, the CDR3 is TGTGCCAGCTTGGGACTAGCGGGGGGTTCCTACAATGAGCAGTTCTTC. It codes for CASLGLAGGSYNEQFF.